This TCR beta chain was identified during a study of T cell repertoires in cytomegalovirus infection. Study-wide context: It can be stated that public TCR beta signatures indicated CMV infection as well as a matching HLA type.

Trimming took 8 bases from V and 8 from J, leaving 18 bases between them. CDR3 length: 13 residues. Looked up from germline, CDR1 is MNHEY and CDR2 is SMNVEV (reference sequence). MiXCR, run by TCRdb on the reads, gives a single entry per CDR3 protein. Found here are under 350,000 distinct CDR3 sequences, 9% to 9.5% of them singletons; the top ten hold approximately 4.7%. On this clonotype: The antigen is not known.

Study-wide findings and caveats: Public TCR beta family frequency separated CMV-and-HLA carriers, including in an independent cohort. The ex vivo response was dominated by HLA-C-restricted CMV-specific TCR beta clonotypes.

The chain joins TRBV27 to TRBJ1-2, with D possibly being TRBD1 (5 bases). The source material was PBMCs. This TCR derives from a human donor in good health (CMV status not recorded). Some clones in this sample may be carry-over from other donors' samples. The CDR3 sequence is CASSNTLTEGYTF. As DNA, the CDR3 is TGTGCCAGCTCAAATACCCTGACAGAAGGCTACACCTTC.